These 20 T cell receptor beta chains originate from one sample sequenced in a study of cytomegalovirus exposure and HLA in healthy donors. With 60 Vbeta and 13 Jbeta primers, the PCR was carried out. Libraries were prepared by immunoSEQ multiplex PCR; TCRdb keeps only in-frame clonotypes and omits some of them. The data show around 64,000 clones, approximately 80% seen once. Sequencing was performed on PBMCs. These receptors originate from a man aged 18 to 30 in good health and CMV-seropositive.

The chain combines TRBV30 with TRBJ1-6; D is uncertain. The CDR3 runs 14 residues. Germline CDR1 GTSNPN, CDR2 SVGIG (reference sequence). V was trimmed by 5 bases and J by 8 bases, leaving 16 bases between them. CDR3 protein: CAWAPSGDHSPLHF. CDR3 nucleotides: TGTGCCTGGGCCCCCTCAGGTGATCATTCACCCCTCCACTTT.

The J gene is TRBJ2-2, the V gene TRBV30; no clear D. V was shortened by 0 bases and J by 7 bases, with 6 bases between the two germline ends. This CDR3 contains 12 residues. Germline assignment: CDR1 GTSNPN and CDR2 SVGIG (reference sequence). CDR3 residues: CAWSVRGGELFF. The CDR3 coding sequence is TGTGCCTGGAGTGTACGCGGCGGGGAGCTGTTTTTT.

This chain connects TRBV30 to TRBJ1-3; D gene ambiguous. The germline CDR1 and CDR2 sequences are GTSNPN and SVGIG (reference sequence). The CDR3 is made up of 12 amino acids. The germline V and J ends were trimmed by 4 bases and 0 bases, with 4 bases remaining between them. The CDR3 coding sequence is TGTGCCTGGACGGGCTCTGGAAACACCATATATTTT. Its protein is CAWTGSGNTIYF.

This clone was observed once. The chain employs TRBV7-3 and TRBJ1-1; no clear D. V was shortened by 3 bases and J by 7 bases, with 12 bases between the two germline ends. CDR3 length: 13 residues. The germline V gene has CDR1 SGHTA and CDR2 FQGTGA. CDR3 sequence reads: CASSFDPLGEAFF. CDR3 sequence (DNA): TGTGCCAGCAGCTTCGACCCTCTAGGTGAAGCTTTCTTT.

The chain joins TRBV28 to TRBJ1-1; no firm D call. The CDR3 runs to 15 residues. Trimming stripped 7 bases from V and 2 bases from J, with 17 bases between. Germline V gene lookup returns CDR1 MDHEN and CDR2 SYDVKM. CDR3 in DNA: TGTGCCAGCACAGCCTGGGAGGATTTAAACACTGAAGCTTTCTTT. Translation gives CASTAWEDLNTEAFF. Complete variable domain (other parts from reference TRBV28 and TRBJ1-1): DVKVTQSSRYLVKRTGEKVFLECVQDMDHENMFWYRQDPGLGLRLIYFSYDVKMKEKGDIPEGYSVSREKKERFSLILESASTNQTSMYLCASTAWEDLNTEAFFGQGTRLTVV.

The chain links TRBV2 to TRBJ1-6, with D unclear. The CDR3 spans 13 residues. The ends were cut back, 8 bases at V and 5 bases at J, with 10 bases in the middle. Germline-derived CDR1 and CDR2 are SNHLY and FYNNEI. The CDR3 sequence is CASFGLNNSPLHF. The DNA of the CDR3 is TGTGCCAGCTTCGGACTGAATAATTCACCCCTCCACTTT.

The rearrangement links TRBV9 to TRBJ2-7; 7 bases align to TRBD2. The ends lost 0 bases at V and 2 bases at J; junction bases unmatched: 5. The CDR3 length is 15 residues. Germline V gene lookup returns CDR1 SGDLS and CDR2 YYNGEE. The chain's CDR3 is CASSVAGGWTYEQYF. CDR3 in DNA: TGTGCCAGCAGCGTAGCGGGAGGCTGGACCTACGAGCAGTACTTC.

The chain combines TRBV6-5 with TRBJ2-7; 11 nucleotides align to TRBD1. V shed 7 bases and J 6 bases; nucleotides not matched to a gene: 5. The germline V gene has CDR1 MNHEY and CDR2 SVGAGI. CDR3 length equals 13 residues. The CDR3 loop is CASTGQGAGEQYF. The DNA for the CDR3 is TGTGCCAGCACCGGACAGGGGGCGGGCGAGCAGTACTTC.

The sample holds a few counts of this clone. V usage is TRBV7-6 and J usage is TRBJ2-1; maybe TRBD1 (6 bases). The CDR3 consists of 14 residues. Germline V gene data show CDR1 as SGHVS and CDR2 as FNYEAQ. V was trimmed by 3 bases and J by 8 bases, leaving 14 bases between them. CDR3 coding DNA: TGTGCCAGCAGCTTCGCGACAGGACTCGATGAGCAGTTCTTC. As protein: CASSFATGLDEQFF.

This clone turned up a few times. J is TRBJ2-3 and V is TRBV4-1; no firm D call. Trimming removed 1 base at V and 2 bases at J, with 10 bases between. From germline, CDR1 is MGHRA and CDR2 YSYEKL. The CDR3 is 15 residues long. CDR3 residues: CASSQGIQYTDTQYF. The CDR3, as DNA: TGCGCCAGCAGCCAAGGAATACAGTACACAGATACGCAGTATTTT.

This chain uses TRBV7-8 with TRBJ2-7, with TRBD2 identical over 10 bases. Germline V gene lookup returns CDR1 SGHVS and CDR2 FQNEAQ. The junction had 11 bases not matched to a gene; V was cut back by 5 bases and J by 4 bases. The CDR3 length is 16 residues. Here the CDR3 reads CASSPALGAGGYEQYF. DNA for the CDR3: TGTGCCAGCAGCCCAGCCTTGGGAGCGGGAGGGTACGAGCAGTACTTC.

The V call is TRBV19, the J call TRBJ1-1; the D gene is possibly TRBD1 (6 bases). Looked up from germline, CDR1 is LNHDA and CDR2 is SQIVND (reference sequence). CDR3 length equals 13 residues. V dropped 5 bases and J dropped 1 base, with 8 bases sitting between them. The DNA for the CDR3 is TGTGCCAGTAGTTTACAGGGGAACACTGAAGCTTTCTTT. Translating gives CASSLQGNTEAFF.

The chain combines TRBV2 with TRBJ1-6; possibly TRBD1 for D (5 bases). This CDR3 is built from 15 residues. In germline, CDR1 is SNHLY, CDR2 FYNNEI. V was clipped by 6 bases and J by 7 bases, with 16 bases between them. CDR3 DNA: TGTGCCAGCAGGAGGAGCGGGGGAGCCAATTCACCCCTCCACTTT. Its protein product is CASRRSGGANSPLHF.

The J gene is TRBJ2-1, the V gene TRBV20-1; D is ambiguous. Germline CDR1 is DFQATT and CDR2 is SNEGSKA (reference sequence). V was pared by 5 bases and J by 9 bases, with 8 bases between. The CDR3 spans 10 residues. The CDR3 here is CSAQLLEQFF. CDR3 in DNA: TGCAGTGCTCAACTCCTTGAGCAGTTCTTC.

This clone was found a few times. V and J are TRBV6-5 and TRBJ2-4; no clear D gene. The V and J ends lost 6 bases and 5 bases respectively, with 11 bases between them. CDR3 size: 13 residues. The germline V gene has CDR1 MNHEY and CDR2 SVGAGI. The CDR3 loop is CASSPRPENIQYF. The DNA of the CDR3 is TGTGCCAGCAGCCCCCGCCCAGAAAACATTCAGTACTTC.

In its sample, this clone was seen a few times. V and J are TRBV6-1 and TRBJ1-5, with D perhaps matching TRBD1 (5 bases). CDR1 and CDR2 (germline): MNHNS, SASEGT. The CDR3 has 15 residues. Trimming shortened V by 1 base and J by 7 bases, and 14 bases separated the two germline ends. The CDR3 sequence: CASSEGQFGGQPQHF. DNA of the CDR3: TGTGCCAGCAGTGAAGGACAGTTCGGGGGGCAGCCCCAGCATTTT.

The V call is TRBV5-8, the J call TRBJ2-4; D may be TRBD2 (6 bases). CDR1 is SGHTS, CDR2 YDEGEE, per germline. This CDR3 is built from 16 residues. Trimming left V 1 base short and J 0 bases short, with 11 bases between. CDR3 in amino acids: CASSLRRGEAKNIQYF. The CDR3 DNA follows: TGTGCCAGCAGCTTGAGGAGGGGTGAAGCCAAAAACATTCAGTACTTC.

This clone was detected ten times or more. V usage is TRBV6-5 and J usage is TRBJ2-7, with TRBD2 matching 10 bases. The V gene end was trimmed by 10 bases and the J gene end by 0 bases; junction bases not matched to a gene: 3. Germline V lookup: CDR1 MNHEY, CDR2 SVGAGI. The CDR3 is 13 residues long. The CDR3 loop reads CAISGGLSYEQYF. In nucleotides, the CDR3 is TGTGCCATTAGCGGGGGGCTCTCCTACGAGCAGTACTTC.

The chain couples TRBV10-3 to TRBJ1-2; possibly TRBD1 for D (5 bases). Trimming removed 6 bases from V and 1 base from J, with 9 bases in between. The CDR3 is 13 residues long. Germline V gives CDR1 ENHRY, CDR2 SYGVKD. The DNA of the CDR3 is TGTGCCATCAGAGGAGGGGTTAACTATGGCTACACCTTC. Protein sequence: CAIRGGVNYGYTF.

This chain uses TRBV10-3 with TRBJ2-3; 9 bases align to TRBD2. The V gene end was trimmed by 7 bases and the J gene end by 6 bases; junction bases not matched to a gene: 2. CDR1 and CDR2 (germline): ENHRY, SYGVKD. CDR3 length: 12 amino acids. The CDR3 DNA follows: TGTGCCATCAACGCGGGAGGGGATACGCAGTATTTT. Translation: CAINAGGDTQYF.